This T cell receptor beta chain was retrieved from a study of blood T cell repertoires in COVID-19. Across the whole study: Acute-phase and convalescent COVID-19 samples originated in the United States, Italy and Spain. The cDNA or gDNA used as material had been derived from T cells, B-cell-depleted T cells, or PBMCs.

Seattle patients were enrolled while actively infected and followed longitudinally. Original handling: Using reference gene primer amplification, nucleated cell counts were estimated. Generated by immunoSEQ multiplex PCR, the TCRdb table keeps only in-frame clones and is missing some. That table gives V, J and clone size, and the DNA gave D and trimming. The table records over 150,000 clones, about 85% of them present only once. Germline values: CDR1 WSHSY, CDR2 SAAADI. The length of the CDR3 is 11 residues. Trimming removed 6 bases at V and 2 bases at J, with 5 bases between. Source material: peripheral blood. The TCR comes from a man older than 75 with COVID-19, enrolled during active disease. The chain uses TRBV10-2 and TRBJ2-7; no reliable D call. CDR3 loop: CASSPTYEQYF. The CDR3 bases are TGCGCCAGCAGCCCCACCTACGAGCAGTACTTC.